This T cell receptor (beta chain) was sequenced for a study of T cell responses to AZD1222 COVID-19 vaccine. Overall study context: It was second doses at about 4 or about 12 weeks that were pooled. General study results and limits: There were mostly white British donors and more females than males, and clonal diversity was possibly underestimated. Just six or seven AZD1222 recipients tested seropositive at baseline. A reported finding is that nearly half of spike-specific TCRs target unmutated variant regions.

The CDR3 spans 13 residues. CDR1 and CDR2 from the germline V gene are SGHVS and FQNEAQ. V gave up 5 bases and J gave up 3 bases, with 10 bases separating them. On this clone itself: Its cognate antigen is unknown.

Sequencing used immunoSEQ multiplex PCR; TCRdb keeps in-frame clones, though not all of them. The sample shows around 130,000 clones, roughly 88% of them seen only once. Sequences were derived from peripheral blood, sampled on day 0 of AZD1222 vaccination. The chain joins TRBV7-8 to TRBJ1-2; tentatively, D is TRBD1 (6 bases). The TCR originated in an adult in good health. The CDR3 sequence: CASSQGIYYGYTF. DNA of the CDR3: TGTGCCAGCAGCCAGGGGATATACTATGGCTACACCTTC.